This TCR beta chain was sequenced for a study of T-cell memory formation after mild COVID-19. In TCRdb, the 5' RACE reads were re-called with MiXCR into one record per CDR3 protein. The sample shows 100,000 to 150,000 distinct CDR3 sequences, about a sixth of them seen only once. The length of the CDR3 is 19 residues. Per the germline V gene, CDR1 is SNHLY and CDR2 is FYNNEI. With 2 bases clipped from V and 0 bases from J, the junction kept 11 bases outside the gene matches. This chain connects TRBV2 to TRBJ2-1; 9 bases are shared with TRBD2. Sequencing was performed on PBMCs or a T cell subset sorted from them (not recorded which). This receptor was identified in an adult woman who had mild COVID-19 (a few samples of this study predate the infection). Cell type and time point are not known. The CDR3, as DNA: TGTGCCAGCAGTGAACTCATAGCGGGGGTCGGGTACTCCTACAATGAGCAGTTCTTC. Protein sequence: CASSELIAGVGYSYNEQFF.